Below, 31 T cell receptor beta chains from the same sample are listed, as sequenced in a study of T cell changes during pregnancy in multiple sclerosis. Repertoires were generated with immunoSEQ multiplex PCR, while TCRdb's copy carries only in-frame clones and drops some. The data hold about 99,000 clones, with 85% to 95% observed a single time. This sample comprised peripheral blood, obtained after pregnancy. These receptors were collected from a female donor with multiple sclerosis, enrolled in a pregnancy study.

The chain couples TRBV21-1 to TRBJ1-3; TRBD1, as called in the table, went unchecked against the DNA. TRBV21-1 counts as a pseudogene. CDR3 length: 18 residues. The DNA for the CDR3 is TGTGCCAGCAGCAGATTGAAGGACAGGGAGAGCCCTGGAAACACCATATATTTT. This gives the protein CASSRLKDRESPGNTIYF.

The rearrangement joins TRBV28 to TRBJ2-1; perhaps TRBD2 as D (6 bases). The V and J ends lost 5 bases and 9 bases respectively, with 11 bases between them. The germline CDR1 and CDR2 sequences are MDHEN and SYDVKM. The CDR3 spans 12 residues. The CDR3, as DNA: TGTGCCAGCAGTGGGTCTAGCGTTGAGCAGTTCTTC. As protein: CASSGSSVEQFF.

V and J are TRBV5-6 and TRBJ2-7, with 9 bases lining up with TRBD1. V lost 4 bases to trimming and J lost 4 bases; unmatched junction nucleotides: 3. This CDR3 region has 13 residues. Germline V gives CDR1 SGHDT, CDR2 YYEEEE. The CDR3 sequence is CASSPTGGYEQYF. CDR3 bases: TGTGCCAGCAGCCCGACAGGGGGTTACGAGCAGTACTTC.

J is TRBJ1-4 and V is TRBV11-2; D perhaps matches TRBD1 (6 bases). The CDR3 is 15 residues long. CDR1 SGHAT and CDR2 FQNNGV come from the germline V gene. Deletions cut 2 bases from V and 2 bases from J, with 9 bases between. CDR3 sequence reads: CASSLRGATNEKLFF. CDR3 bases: TGTGCCAGCAGCTTACGGGGGGCTACTAATGAAAAACTGTTTTTT.

CDR3 sequence: CASSTGLIPYNEQFF. The CDR3 coding sequence is TGTGCCAGCAGTACCGGACTTATCCCCTACAATGAGCAGTTCTTC. The chain carries TRBV6-6 and TRBJ2-1; a weak D match, TRBD2 (5 bases). Deletions cut 5 bases from V and 2 bases from J, with 13 bases between. Germline V gene lookup returns CDR1 MNHNY and CDR2 SVGAGI (reference sequence). The CDR3 totals 15 residues.

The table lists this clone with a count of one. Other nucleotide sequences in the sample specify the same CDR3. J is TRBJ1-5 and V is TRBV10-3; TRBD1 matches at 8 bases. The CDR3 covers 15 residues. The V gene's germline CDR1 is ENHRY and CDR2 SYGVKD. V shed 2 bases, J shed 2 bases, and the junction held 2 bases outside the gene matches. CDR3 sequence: CAISEDRGGNQPQHF. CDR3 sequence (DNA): TGTGCCATCAGTGAGGACAGGGGCGGCAATCAGCCCCAGCATTTT.

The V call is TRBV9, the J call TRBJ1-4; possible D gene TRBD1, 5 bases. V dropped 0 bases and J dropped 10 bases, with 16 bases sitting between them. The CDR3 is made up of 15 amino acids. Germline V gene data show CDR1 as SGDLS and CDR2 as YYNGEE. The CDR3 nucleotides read TGTGCCAGCAGCGTAGATGGACGCAGGGATGCAAAACTGTTTTTT. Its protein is CASSVDGRRDAKLFF.

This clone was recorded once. The CDR3 here is CASSLGQAGGGYTF. CDR3 nucleotide sequence: TGTGCCAGCAGCCTCGGACAGGCGGGAGGGGGCTACACCTTC. This chain joins TRBV7-6 and TRBJ1-2; 7 positions agree with TRBD1. CDR3 length equals 14 residues. CDR1 is SGHVS, CDR2 FNYEAQ, per germline. With V trimmed by 5 bases and J by 8 bases, 11 bases remained unmatched. The entire variable domain, with the rest obtained from reference TRBV7-6 and TRBJ1-2, is as follows: GAGVSQSPRYKVTKRGQDVALRCDPISGHVSLYWYRQALGQGPEFLTYFNYEAQQDKSGLPNDRFSAERPEGSISTLTIQRTEQRDSAMYRCASSLGQAGGGYTFGSGTRLTVV.

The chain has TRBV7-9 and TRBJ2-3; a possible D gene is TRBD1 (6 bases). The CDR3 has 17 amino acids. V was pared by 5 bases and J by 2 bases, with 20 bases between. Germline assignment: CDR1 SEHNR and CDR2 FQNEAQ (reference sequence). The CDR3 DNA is TGTGCCAGCAGCCCAGGACAGACAGTTTCTCTCACAGATACGCAGTATTTT. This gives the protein CASSPGQTVSLTDTQYF.

In DNA, the CDR3 is TGTGCCACCAAAGGGTCGGGACAGGGGAACACTGAAGCTTTCTTT. Protein sequence: CATKGSGQGNTEAFF. The chain is built from TRBV10-3 and TRBJ1-1, with 9 bases that match TRBD1. V dropped 10 bases and J dropped 1; count of bases not matched to a gene: 10. This CDR3 contains 15 residues. Germline V gene sequence: CDR1 ENHRY, CDR2 SYGVKD.

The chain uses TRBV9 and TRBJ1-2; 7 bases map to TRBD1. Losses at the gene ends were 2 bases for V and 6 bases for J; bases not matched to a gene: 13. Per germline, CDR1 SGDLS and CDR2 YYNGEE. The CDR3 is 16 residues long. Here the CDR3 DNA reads TGTGCCAGCAGCGTCGGGACAGAGGCCCGTGTTCATGGCTACACCTTC. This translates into CASSVGTEARVHGYTF.

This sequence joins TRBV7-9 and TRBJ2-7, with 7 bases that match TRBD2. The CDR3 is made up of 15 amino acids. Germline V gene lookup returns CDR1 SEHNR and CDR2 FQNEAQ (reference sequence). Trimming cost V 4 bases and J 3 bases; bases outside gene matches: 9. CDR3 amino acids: CASSSRVAGGYEQYF. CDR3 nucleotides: TGTGCCAGCAGCTCCAGGGTAGCGGGTGGCTACGAGCAGTACTTC. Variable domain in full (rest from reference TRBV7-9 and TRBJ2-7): DTGVSQNPRHKITKRGQNVTFRCDPISEHNRLYWYRQTLGQGPEFLTYFQNEAQLEKSRLLSDRFSAERPKGSFSTLEIQRTEQGDSAMYLCASSSRVAGGYEQYFGPGTRLTVT.

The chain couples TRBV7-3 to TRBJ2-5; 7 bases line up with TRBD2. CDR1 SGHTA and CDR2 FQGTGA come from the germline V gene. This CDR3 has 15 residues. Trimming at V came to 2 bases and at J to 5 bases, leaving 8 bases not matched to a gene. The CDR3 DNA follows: TGTGCCAGCAGCTTACAGGGTAGTAGCGGGGAGACCCAGTACTTC. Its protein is CASSLQGSSGETQYF.

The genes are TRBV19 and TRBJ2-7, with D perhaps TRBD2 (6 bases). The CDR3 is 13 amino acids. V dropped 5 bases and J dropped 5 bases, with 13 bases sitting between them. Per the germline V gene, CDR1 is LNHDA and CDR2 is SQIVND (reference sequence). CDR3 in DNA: TGTGCCAGTAGTTCTTGGGGGGTCGACGAGCAGTACTTC. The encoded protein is CASSSWGVDEQYF.

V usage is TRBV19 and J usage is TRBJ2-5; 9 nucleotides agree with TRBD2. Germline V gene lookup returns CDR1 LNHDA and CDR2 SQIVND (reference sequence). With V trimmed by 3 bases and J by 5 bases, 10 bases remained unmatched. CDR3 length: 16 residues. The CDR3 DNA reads TGTGCCAGTAGTATGTCTCATGGGAGCGGGGGGGAGACCCAGTACTTC. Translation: CASSMSHGSGGETQYF.

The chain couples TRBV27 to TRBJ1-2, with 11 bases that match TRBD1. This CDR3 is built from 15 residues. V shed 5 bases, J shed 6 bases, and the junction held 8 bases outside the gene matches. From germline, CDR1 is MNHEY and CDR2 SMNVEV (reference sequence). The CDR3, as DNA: TGTGCCAGCAGTACGAGGCCGGGACAGGGGGATGGCTACACCTTC. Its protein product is CASSTRPGQGDGYTF.

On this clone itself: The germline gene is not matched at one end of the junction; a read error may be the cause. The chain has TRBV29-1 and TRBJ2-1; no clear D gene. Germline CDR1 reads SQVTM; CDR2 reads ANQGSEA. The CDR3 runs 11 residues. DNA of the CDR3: TGCAGCGTTGAAGCTTACAGTGAGCAGTTCTTC. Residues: CSVEAYSEQFF.

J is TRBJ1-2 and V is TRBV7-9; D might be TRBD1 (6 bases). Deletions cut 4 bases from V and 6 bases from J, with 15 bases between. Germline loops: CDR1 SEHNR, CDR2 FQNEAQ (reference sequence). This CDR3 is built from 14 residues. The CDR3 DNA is TGTGCCAGCAGCTACGGGGCAGGGGAGAATGGCTACACCTTC. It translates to CASSYGAGENGYTF.

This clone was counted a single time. The CDR3, as DNA: TGTGCCAGCAGTTTACTGGGACAGTCGTACGAGCAGTACTTC. Its translation is CASSLLGQSYEQYF. The J gene is TRBJ2-7, the V gene TRBV28; 7 bases map to TRBD1. V lost 2 bases to trimming and J lost 4 bases; unmatched junction nucleotides: 5. Germline CDR1 MDHEN, CDR2 SYDVKM. The CDR3 runs 14 residues. Full variable domain (remainder filled in from reference TRBV28 and TRBJ2-7): DVKVTQSSRYLVKRTGEKVFLECVQDMDHENMFWYRQDPGLGLRLIYFSYDVKMKEKGDIPEGYSVSREKKERFSLILESASTNQTSMYLCASSLLGQSYEQYFGPGTRLTVT.

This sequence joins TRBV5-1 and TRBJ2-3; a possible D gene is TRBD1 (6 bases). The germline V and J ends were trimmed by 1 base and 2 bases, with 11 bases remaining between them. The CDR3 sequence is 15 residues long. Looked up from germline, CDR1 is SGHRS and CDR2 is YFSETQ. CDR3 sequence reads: CASSLTGPATDTQYF. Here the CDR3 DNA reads TGCGCCAGCAGCTTGACAGGGCCAGCCACAGATACGCAGTATTTT.

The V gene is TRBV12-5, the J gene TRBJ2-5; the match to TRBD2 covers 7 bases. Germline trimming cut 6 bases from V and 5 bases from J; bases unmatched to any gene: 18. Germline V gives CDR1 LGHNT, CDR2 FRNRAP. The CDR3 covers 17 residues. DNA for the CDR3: TGTGCTAGTGGCTCCCCACCGAATGGGAGGGCGTCCGAGACCCAGTACTTC. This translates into CASGSPPNGRASETQYF. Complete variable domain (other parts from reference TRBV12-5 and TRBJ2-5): DARVTQTPRHKVTEMGQEVTMRCQPILGHNTVFWYRQTMMQGLELLAYFRNRAPLDDSGMPKDRFSAEMPDATLATLKIQPSEPRDSAVYFCASGSPPNGRASETQYFGPGTRLLVL.

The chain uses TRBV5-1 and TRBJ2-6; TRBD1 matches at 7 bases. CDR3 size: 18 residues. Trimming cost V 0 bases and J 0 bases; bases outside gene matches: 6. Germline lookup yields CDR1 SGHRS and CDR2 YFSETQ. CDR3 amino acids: CASSLGTGESSGANVLTF. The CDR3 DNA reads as TGCGCCAGCAGCTTGGGTACAGGGGAAAGCTCTGGGGCCAACGTCCTGACTTTC.

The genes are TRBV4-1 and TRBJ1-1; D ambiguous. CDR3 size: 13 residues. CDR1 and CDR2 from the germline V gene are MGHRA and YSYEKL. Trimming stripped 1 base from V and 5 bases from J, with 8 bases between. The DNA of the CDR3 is TGCGCCAGCAGCCAAGTCCGGGGTACTGAAGCTTTCTTT. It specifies CASSQVRGTEAFF.

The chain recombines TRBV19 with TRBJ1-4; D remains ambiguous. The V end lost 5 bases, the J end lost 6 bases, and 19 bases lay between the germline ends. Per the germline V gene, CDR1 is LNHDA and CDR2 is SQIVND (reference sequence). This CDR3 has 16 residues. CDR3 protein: CASSPPPGLVDEKLFF. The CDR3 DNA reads TGTGCCAGTAGTCCCCCGCCGGGGTTGGTAGATGAAAAACTGTTTTTT.

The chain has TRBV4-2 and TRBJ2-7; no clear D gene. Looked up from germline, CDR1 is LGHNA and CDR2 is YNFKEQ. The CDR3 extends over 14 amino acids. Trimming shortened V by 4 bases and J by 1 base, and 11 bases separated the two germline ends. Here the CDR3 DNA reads TGTGCCAGCAGCCCCAGAGGCGTATCCTACGAGCAGTACTTC. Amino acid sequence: CASSPRGVSYEQYF.

The CDR3 DNA follows: TGTGCCAGCAGCCCAACAGGGGTTCCCGACTCTGGAAACACCATATATTTT. This encodes CASSPTGVPDSGNTIYF. The J gene is TRBJ1-3, the V gene TRBV9; 7 nucleotides line up with TRBD1. The V gene's germline CDR1 is SGDLS and CDR2 YYNGEE. CDR3 length equals 17 residues. J gave up 0 bases and V 4 bases, and 10 bases lay outside the gene matches. The variable domain in full, with the rest retrieved from reference TRBV9 and TRBJ1-3, is DSGVTQTPKHLITATGQRVTLRCSPRSGDLSVYWYQQSLDQGLQFLIQYYNGEERAKGNILERFSAQQFPDLHSELNLSSLELGDSALYFCASSPTGVPDSGNTIYFGEGSWLTVV.

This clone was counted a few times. CDR3 amino acids: CASSPLRDRAYEQYF. Written as DNA, the CDR3 is TGTGCCAGTTCGCCCTTACGGGACAGGGCCTACGAGCAGTACTTC. The rearrangement links TRBV19 to TRBJ2-7; 9 nucleotides match TRBD1. The CDR3 runs to 15 residues. Losses at the gene ends were 8 bases for V and 2 bases for J; bases not matched to a gene: 10. The germline CDR1 and CDR2 sequences are LNHDA and SQIVND (reference sequence). The entire variable domain, with the rest obtained from reference TRBV19 and TRBJ2-7, is as follows: DGGITQSPKYLFRKEGQNVTLSCEQNLNHDAMYWYRQDPGQGLRLIYYSQIVNDFQKGDIAEGYSVSREKKESFPLTVTSAQKNPTAFYLCASSPLRDRAYEQYFGPGTRLTVT.

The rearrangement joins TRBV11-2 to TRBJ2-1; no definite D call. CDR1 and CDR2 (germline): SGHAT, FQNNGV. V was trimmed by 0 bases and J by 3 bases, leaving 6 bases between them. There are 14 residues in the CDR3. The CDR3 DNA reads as TGTGCCAGCAGCTTAGATCCCAACTACAATGAGCAGTTCTTC. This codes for CASSLDPNYNEQFF.

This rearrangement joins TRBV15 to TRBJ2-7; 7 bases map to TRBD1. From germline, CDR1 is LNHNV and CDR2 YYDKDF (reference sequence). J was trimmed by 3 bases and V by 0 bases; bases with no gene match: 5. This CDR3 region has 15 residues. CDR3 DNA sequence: TGTGCCACCAGCAGAGATCGGGACAGATTCTACGAGCAGTACTTC. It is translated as CATSRDRDRFYEQYF.

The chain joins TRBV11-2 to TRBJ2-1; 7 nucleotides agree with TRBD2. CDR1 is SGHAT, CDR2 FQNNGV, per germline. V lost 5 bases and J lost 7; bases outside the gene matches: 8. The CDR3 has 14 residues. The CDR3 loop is CASSLGGGINEQFF. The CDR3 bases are TGTGCCAGCAGCCTGGGGGGAGGGATAAATGAGCAGTTCTTC.

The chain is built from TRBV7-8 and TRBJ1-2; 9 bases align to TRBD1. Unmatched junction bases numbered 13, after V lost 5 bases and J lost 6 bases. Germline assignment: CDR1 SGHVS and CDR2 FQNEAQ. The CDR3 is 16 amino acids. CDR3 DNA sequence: TGTGCCAGCAGCCGACTGGGGACAGGGCAGGGGGATGGCTACACCTTC. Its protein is CASSRLGTGQGDGYTF.